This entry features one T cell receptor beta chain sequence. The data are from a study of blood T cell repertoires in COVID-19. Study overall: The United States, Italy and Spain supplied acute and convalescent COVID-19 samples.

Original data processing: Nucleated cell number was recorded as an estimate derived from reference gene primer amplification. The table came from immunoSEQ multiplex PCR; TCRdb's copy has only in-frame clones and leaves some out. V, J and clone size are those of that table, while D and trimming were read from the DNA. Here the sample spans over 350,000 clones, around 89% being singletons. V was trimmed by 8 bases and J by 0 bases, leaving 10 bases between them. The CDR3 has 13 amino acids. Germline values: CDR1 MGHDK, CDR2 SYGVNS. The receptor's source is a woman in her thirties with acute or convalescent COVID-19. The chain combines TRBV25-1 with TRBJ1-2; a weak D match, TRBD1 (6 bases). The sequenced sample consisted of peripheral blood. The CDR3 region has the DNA TGTGCCAGCCGAGGACAGTCTAACTATGGCTACACCTTC. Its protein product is CASRGQSNYGYTF.